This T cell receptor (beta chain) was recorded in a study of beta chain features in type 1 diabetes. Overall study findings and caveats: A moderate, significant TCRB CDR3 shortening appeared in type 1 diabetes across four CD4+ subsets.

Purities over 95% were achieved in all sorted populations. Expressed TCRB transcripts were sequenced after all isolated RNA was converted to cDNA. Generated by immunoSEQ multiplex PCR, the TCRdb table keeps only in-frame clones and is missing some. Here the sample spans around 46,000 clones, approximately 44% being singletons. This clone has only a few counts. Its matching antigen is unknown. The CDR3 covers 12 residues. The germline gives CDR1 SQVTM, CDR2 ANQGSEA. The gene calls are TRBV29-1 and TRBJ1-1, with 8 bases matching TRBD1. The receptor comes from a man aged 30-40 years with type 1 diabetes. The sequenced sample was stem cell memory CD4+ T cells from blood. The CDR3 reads CRATGGRSEAFF. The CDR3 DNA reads TGCAGGGCAACAGGGGGACGGAGCGAAGCTTTCTTT.